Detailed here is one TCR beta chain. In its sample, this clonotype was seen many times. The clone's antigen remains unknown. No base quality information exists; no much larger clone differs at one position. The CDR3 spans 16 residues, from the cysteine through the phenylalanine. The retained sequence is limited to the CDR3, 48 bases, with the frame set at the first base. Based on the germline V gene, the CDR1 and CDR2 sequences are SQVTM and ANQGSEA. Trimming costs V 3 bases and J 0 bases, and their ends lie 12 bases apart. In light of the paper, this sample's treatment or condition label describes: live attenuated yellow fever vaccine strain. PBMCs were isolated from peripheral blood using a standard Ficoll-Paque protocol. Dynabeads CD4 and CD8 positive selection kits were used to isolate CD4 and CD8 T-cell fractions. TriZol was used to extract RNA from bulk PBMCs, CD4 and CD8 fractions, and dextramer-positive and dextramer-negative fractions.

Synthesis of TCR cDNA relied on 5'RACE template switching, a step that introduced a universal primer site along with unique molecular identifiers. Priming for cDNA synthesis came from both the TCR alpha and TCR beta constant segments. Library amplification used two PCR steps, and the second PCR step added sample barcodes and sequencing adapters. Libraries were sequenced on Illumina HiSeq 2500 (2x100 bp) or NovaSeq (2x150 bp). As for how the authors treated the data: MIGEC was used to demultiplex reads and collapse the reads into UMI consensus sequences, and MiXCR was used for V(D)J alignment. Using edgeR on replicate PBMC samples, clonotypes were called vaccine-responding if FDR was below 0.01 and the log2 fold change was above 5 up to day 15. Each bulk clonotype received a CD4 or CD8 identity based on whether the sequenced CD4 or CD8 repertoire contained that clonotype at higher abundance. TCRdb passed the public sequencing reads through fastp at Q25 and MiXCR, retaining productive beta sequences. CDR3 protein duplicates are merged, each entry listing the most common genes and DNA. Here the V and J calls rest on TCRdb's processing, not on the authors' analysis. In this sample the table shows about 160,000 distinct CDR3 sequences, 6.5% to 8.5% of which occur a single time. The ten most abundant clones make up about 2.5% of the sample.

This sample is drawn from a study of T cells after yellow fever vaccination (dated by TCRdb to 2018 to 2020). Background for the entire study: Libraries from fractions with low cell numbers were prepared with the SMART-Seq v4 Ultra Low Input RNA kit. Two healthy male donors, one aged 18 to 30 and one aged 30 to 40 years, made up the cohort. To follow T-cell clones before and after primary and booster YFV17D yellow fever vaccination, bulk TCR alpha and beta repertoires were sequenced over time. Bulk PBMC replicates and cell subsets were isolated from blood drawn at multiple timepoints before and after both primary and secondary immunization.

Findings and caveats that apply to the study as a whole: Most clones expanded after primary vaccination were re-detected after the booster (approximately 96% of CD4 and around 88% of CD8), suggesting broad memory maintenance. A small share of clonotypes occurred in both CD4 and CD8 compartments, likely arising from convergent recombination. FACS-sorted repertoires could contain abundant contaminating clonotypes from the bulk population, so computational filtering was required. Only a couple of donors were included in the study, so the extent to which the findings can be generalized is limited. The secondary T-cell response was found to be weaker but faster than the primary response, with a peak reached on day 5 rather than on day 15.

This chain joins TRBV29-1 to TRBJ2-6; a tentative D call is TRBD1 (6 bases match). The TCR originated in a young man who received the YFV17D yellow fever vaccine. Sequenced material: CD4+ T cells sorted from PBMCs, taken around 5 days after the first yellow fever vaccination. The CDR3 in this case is CSVERDTDSGANVLTF. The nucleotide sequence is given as TGCAGCGTTGAGAGGGACACTGACTCTGGGGCCAACGTCCTGACTTTC.